The clone carrying this T cell receptor beta chain was detected ten times or more. Its antigen is unknown. This entry belongs to a study of T cells in Graves' hyperthyroidism and ophthalmopathy. Study outcomes and limitations: Ophthalmopathy was model-predicted a median about 7.1 months pre-onset.

Patients having uncontrolled infection, another autoimmune disease, pregnancy or lactation were not included. Orbital computed tomography, thyroid ultrasound, serum thyroxine and TRAb, and clinical symptoms together informed the diagnoses. Using around 10 ml of fresh peripheral blood, PBMCs were prepared. Using RNA transcripts as the source, TCR beta CDR3 regions were amplified. TCR CDR3 regions were first amplified by RT-PCR with HTBI primers. Each CDR3 protein gets one entry after TCRdb re-called the multiplex PCR reads with MiXCR. The sample holds a few hundred thousand distinct CDR3 sequences, approximately 14% seen once. The sample was blood. The source is a woman aged 18 to 35 with Graves' hyperthyroidism.

In DNA form, the CDR3 reads TGTGCCAGCAGCCCAGGGCGGGACAGTAGCCCATACGAGCAGTACTTC. Amino acid sequence: CASSPGRDSSPYEQYF. The chain combines TRBV12-3 or TRBV12-4 with TRBJ2-7, with D possibly matching TRBD1 (7 bases). This CDR3 spans 16 amino acids. With 6 bases removed from V and 4 bases from J, the gap between germline ends came to 22 bases.